This TCR beta chain stems from a study of shared clonotypes between healthy human individuals. Study-level information: The cohort comprised a couple of women and three men. Their ages spanned 18 to 49 years.

Overall study findings and caveats: Clonotype sharing among donors likely depends on sequencing depth. Sampling involved blood alone; tissue repertoires likely differ.

About this clone: The antigen remains unidentified.

Germline values: CDR1 GTSNPN, CDR2 SVGIG (reference sequence). The CDR3 consists of 12 residues. Trimming cost V 4 bases and J 2 bases, with 8 bases left between them. When samples were unsorted, 85 million to 95 million PBMCs were used for genomic DNA. TCRdb keeps only in-frame clones here, not all; method: immunoSEQ multiplex PCR. The sample consists of about half a million clones, around 80% of them appearing once. This TCR was recovered from a woman aged 40 to 49 in good health. Some clones in this sample may be carry-over from other donors' samples. Sequenced material: PBMCs. The chain has TRBV30 and TRBJ1-2; perhaps TRBD1 as D (6 bases). CDR3 region: CAWNGQNYGYTF. In nucleotides, the CDR3 is TGTGCCTGGAACGGACAGAACTATGGCTACACCTTC.